These 9 T cell receptor beta chains share one sample of origin, sequenced in a study of T cell responses to AZD1222 COVID-19 vaccine. Produced via immunoSEQ multiplex PCR; TCRdb's table is partial and in-frame only. The data show some 100,000 clones, roughly 89% seen once. The sample consisted of peripheral blood, taken on day 0 of AZD1222 vaccination. These receptors came from an adult in good health.

The rearrangement joins TRBV2 to TRBJ1-2; D gene unclear. CDR1 SNHLY and CDR2 FYNNEI come from the germline V gene. V lost 2 bases and J lost 3, with 13 bases in between. This CDR3 spans 15 amino acids. In DNA form, the CDR3 reads TGTGCCAGCAGTGAAACGTATGGTTTCGACTATGGCTACACCTTC. Its protein is CASSETYGFDYGYTF.

V is TRBV3-1 (or the pseudogene TRBV3-2) and J is TRBJ2-1; D is perhaps TRBD1 (6 bases). Germline CDR1 LGHDT, CDR2 YNNKEL (reference sequence). The CDR3 extends over 15 amino acids. V was clipped by 1 base and J by 2 bases, with 9 bases between them. The CDR3 protein is CASSQVRGAYNEQFF. CDR3 DNA sequence: TGTGCCAGCAGCCAAGTCAGGGGCGCCTACAATGAGCAGTTCTTC.

CDR3 region: CASSLGGAPSYNEQFF. In nucleotides, the CDR3 is TGCGCCAGCAGCTTGGGGGGGGCTCCCTCCTACAATGAGCAGTTCTTC. The rearrangement uses TRBV5-1 and TRBJ2-1, with D tentatively TRBD1 or TRBD2 (6 bases each). Deletions cut 0 bases from V and 0 bases from J, with 10 bases between. This CDR3 region has 16 residues. CDR1 SGHRS and CDR2 YFSETQ come from the germline V gene.

This clone was detected only once. This chain links TRBV11-2 with TRBJ1-1; D not resolved. From germline, CDR1 is SGHAT and CDR2 FQNNGV. V lost 8 bases to trimming and J lost 0 bases, with 10 bases between them. CDR3 length: 13 amino acids. The CDR3 is CASGEHLNTEAFF. CDR3 nucleotides: TGTGCCAGCGGCGAACACCTGAACACTGAAGCTTTCTTT.

The genes are TRBV24-1 and TRBJ1-2; no reliable D call. Trimming shortened V by 3 bases and J by 3 bases, and 7 bases separated the two germline ends. The CDR3 covers 13 residues. Germline CDR1 and CDR2: KGHDR and SFDVKD. In nucleotides, the CDR3 is TGTGCCACCAGTGATAGAGGAGACTATGGCTACACCTTC. This sequence encodes CATSDRGDYGYTF.

The chain uses TRBV12-3 or TRBV12-4 and TRBJ2-7, with unresolved D. Between the trimmed V and J ends, which lost 6 bases and 7 bases, there was a span of 16 bases. CDR3 size: 13 residues. As DNA, the CDR3 is TGTGCCAGCAGCCTAGACCAGCTTAGGGAGCAGTACTTC. Protein: CASSLDQLREQYF.

The J gene is TRBJ1-5, the V gene TRBV30; no clear D gene. CDR1 and CDR2 from the germline V gene are GTSNPN and SVGIG (reference sequence). The CDR3 is 16 amino acids. The V and J ends lost 0 bases and 7 bases respectively, with 19 bases between them. CDR3 sequence reads: CAWSVQVHRANQPQHF. Written as DNA, the CDR3 is TGTGCCTGGAGTGTACAAGTCCACAGAGCGAACCAGCCCCAGCATTTT.

This chain links TRBV7-6 with TRBJ2-1, with TRBD2 matching over 12 bases. The germline V gene has CDR1 SGHVS and CDR2 FNYEAQ. Germline trimming cut 4 bases from V and 5 bases from J; bases unmatched to any gene: 3. This CDR3 region has 15 residues. The CDR3 nucleotides read TGTGCCAGCAGCTCGAGACTAGCGGGAGACAATGAGCAGTTCTTC. Its translation: CASSSRLAGDNEQFF.

The genes are TRBV6-6 and TRBJ1-5; D perhaps matches TRBD1 (5 bases). This CDR3 contains 12 residues. Germline V gives CDR1 MNHNY, CDR2 SVGAGI (reference sequence). The germline V and J ends were trimmed by 5 bases and 10 bases, with 12 bases remaining between them. This chain's CDR3 is CASSTQGRPQHF. DNA for the CDR3: TGTGCCAGCAGTACTCAGGGACGACCCCAGCATTTT.